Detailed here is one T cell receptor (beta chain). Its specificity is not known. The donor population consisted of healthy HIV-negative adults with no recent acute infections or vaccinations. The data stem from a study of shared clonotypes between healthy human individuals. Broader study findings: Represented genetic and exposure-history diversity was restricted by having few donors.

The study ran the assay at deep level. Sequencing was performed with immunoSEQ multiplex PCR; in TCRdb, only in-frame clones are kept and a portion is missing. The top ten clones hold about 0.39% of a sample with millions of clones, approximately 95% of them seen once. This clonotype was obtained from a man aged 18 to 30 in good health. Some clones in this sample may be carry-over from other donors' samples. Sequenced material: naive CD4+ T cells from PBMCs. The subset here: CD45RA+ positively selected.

The CDR3 DNA sequence: TGTGCCAGCAGCGACAGACCAGGCGCTGATAAACTGTTTTTT. This codes for CASSDRPGADKLFF. This chain joins TRBV27 and TRBJ1-4, with TRBD1 as a possible D gene (5 bases). The CDR3 has 14 amino acids. V was shortened by 6 bases and J by 11 bases, with 19 bases between the two germline ends. Germline CDR1 and CDR2: MNHEY and SMNVEV (reference sequence).